The clone carrying this TCR beta chain was observed once. The target antigen is unknown. With V trimmed by 5 bases and J by 7 bases, 11 bases remained unmatched. The CDR3 covers 15 residues. The germline V gene encodes CDR1 PRHDT and CDR2 FYEKMQ (reference sequence). These data are taken from a study of CD8 T cell repertoires and HIV-1 epitope variants. Study details: Twenty-five autologous and known Gag and Nef epitope variant peptides each stimulated T cells separately.

Profiling relied on immunoSEQ multiplex PCR, and the TCRdb table lists in-frame clones only, not all of them. Of some 4,500 clones listed, around two thirds are singletons. Findings and limits, study-wide: Of about 10 antigen-specific beta clonotypes, 6 or 7 appeared to cross-react with escape variants.

The chain carries TRBV13 and TRBJ2-1; 7 nucleotides align to TRBD2. Sequencing input: cultured CD8+ T cells derived from PBMCs. The origin of this receptor is a male donor with HIV. The CDR3 nucleotides are TGTGCCAGCAGCCCGGGGGGTCCCAACCTTAATGAGCAGTTCTTC. As protein: CASSPGGPNLNEQFF. Together with reference TRBV13 and TRBJ2-1, the CDR3 gives the full variable domain: AAGVIQSPRHLIKEKRETATLKCYPIPRHDTVYWYQQGPGQDPQFLISFYEKMQSDKGSIPDRFSAQQFSDYHSELNMSSLELGDSALYFCASSPGGPNLNEQFFGPGTRLTVL.